The 17 T cell receptor beta chains listed next were all sequenced from one sample in a study of naive and memory T cell subsets. A UMI-containing oligonucleotide was joined by 3' ligation to the TCR cDNA template. Ligated cDNA underwent four rounds of PCR with nested alpha and beta constant region primers and SP2. TCRdb reanalysed the UMI-ligation and nested PCR reads using MiXCR and keeps one entry per CDR3 protein. The sample includes over 20,000 distinct CDR3 sequences, about 5.2% of them seen just once. Sequenced input: blood. These receptors all stem from an adult in good health.

In this sample, this clonotype turned up a few times. This chain connects TRBV6-2 or TRBV6-3 to TRBJ2-1; 7 bases agree with TRBD2. V lost 6 bases and J lost 6; bases outside the gene matches: 8. Germline CDR1 is MNHEY and CDR2 is SVGEGT. CDR3 length: 14 residues. The CDR3 coding sequence is TGTGCCAGCAGCTTTACCGGGAGGCTCAATGAGCAGTTCTTC. The encoded protein is CASSFTGRLNEQFF.

This clonotype has more than one count but fewer than ten. As DNA, the CDR3 is TGTGCCAGCTCACCGGGGACTAGCGGTCCCTTGGGGAATGAGCAGTTCTTC. It yields the protein CASSPGTSGPLGNEQFF. This sequence joins TRBV18 and TRBJ2-1; 11 nucleotides line up with TRBD2. The CDR3 contains 17 residues. Per the germline V gene, CDR1 is KGHSH and CDR2 is LQKENI. V lost 3 bases to trimming and J lost 7 bases; unmatched junction nucleotides: 11.

This clonotype ranks as medium-sized. V and J are TRBV7-2 and TRBJ1-4; weak D call: TRBD1 (5 bases). The CDR3 covers 14 residues. From germline, CDR1 is SGHTA and CDR2 FQGNSA. The V and J ends lost 6 bases and 4 bases respectively, with 12 bases between them. The CDR3 sequence is CASSSDRDNEKLFF. CDR3 nucleotide sequence: TGTGCCAGCAGTTCCGACAGAGATAATGAAAAACTGTTTTTT.

This clonotype was observed at least ten times. The V call is TRBV25-1, the J call TRBJ2-5, with D possibly matching TRBD1 (6 bases). In germline, CDR1 is MGHDK, CDR2 SYGVNS. The V end lost 1 base, the J end lost 13 bases, and 16 bases lay between the germline ends. The CDR3 totals 13 residues. The CDR3 sequence: CASSESQSGHRYF. The CDR3 DNA is TGTGCCAGCAGTGAATCCCAATCGGGACATAGGTACTTC.

Ten or more counts support this clonotype. This rearrangement joins TRBV4-3 to TRBJ2-5; the D is unclear. The length of the CDR3 is 15 residues. V was clipped by 0 bases and J by 3 bases, with 11 bases between them. Germline-derived CDR1 and CDR2 are LGHNA and YSLEER. The CDR3 reads CASSQDASRKETQYF. DNA for the CDR3: TGCGCCAGCAGCCAAGATGCCTCCAGGAAAGAGACCCAGTACTTC.

In its sample, this clonotype was seen many times. The chain recombines TRBV7-2 with TRBJ1-4, with D tentatively TRBD1 (5 bases). The CDR3 sequence is 15 residues long. Trimming removed 4 bases from V and 0 bases from J, with 9 bases in between. The germline V gene has CDR1 SGHTA and CDR2 FQGNSA. CDR3 sequence: CASSWDDATNEKLFF. The CDR3 DNA reads TGTGCCAGCAGCTGGGACGACGCAACTAATGAAAAACTGTTTTTT.

This clonotype was detected a few times. This sequence joins TRBV20-1 and TRBJ1-1, with D possibly TRBD1 on 6 matching bases. The CDR3 covers 14 residues. Trimming took off 0 bases at V and 0 bases at J, with 8 bases between the two ends. The V gene's germline CDR1 is DFQATT and CDR2 SNEGSKA (reference sequence). The CDR3 spells CSAREDSVNTEAFF. CDR3 coding DNA: TGCAGTGCTAGAGAGGACAGCGTGAACACTGAAGCTTTCTTT.

The table lists this clonotype with many counts. A junction end diverges from the germline sequence, so it may reflect a read error. This chain connects TRBV11-2 to TRBJ2-1; D not certain. Per the germline V gene, CDR1 is SGHAT and CDR2 is FQNNGV. The CDR3 contains 13 residues. The CDR3 DNA reads TGTGCCAGCAGCTTCTCTTCCCCGGTTCTAAGAATCTTC. Translating it yields CASSFSSPVLRIF.

This clonotype was seen many times. The chain carries TRBV6-2 or TRBV6-3 and TRBJ1-5, with D possibly matching TRBD1 (6 bases). Looked up from germline, CDR1 is MNHEY and CDR2 is SVGEGT. CDR3 length: 14 residues. Trimming took off 2 bases at V and 2 bases at J, with 7 bases between the two ends. The CDR3 DNA reads TGTGCCAGCAGTTACGCAGGGGGCAATCAGCCCCAGCATTTT. Translating gives CASSYAGGNQPQHF.

This clonotype was seen repeatedly, ten times or more. The chain couples TRBV6-2 or TRBV6-3 to TRBJ2-1; D is possibly TRBD1 or TRBD2 (6 bases each). The germline CDR1 and CDR2 sequences are MNHEY and SVGEGT. Between the trimmed V and J ends, which lost 3 bases and 5 bases, there was a span of 14 bases. The CDR3 loop spans 15 amino acids. CDR3 sequence reads: CASSYRGVEDNEQFF. In DNA form, the CDR3 reads TGTGCCAGCAGTTATAGGGGGGTTGAAGACAATGAGCAGTTCTTC.

This clonotype showed up many times. The V call is TRBV4-3, the J call TRBJ2-5; weak D call: TRBD1 (5 bases). Germline V CDR1 and CDR2: LGHNA, YSLEER. V shed 4 bases and J shed 4 bases, with 16 bases lying between them. The CDR3 is 15 residues long. The CDR3: CASSPRSRVGETQYF. The CDR3 coding sequence is TGCGCCAGCAGCCCCCGGTCCAGGGTGGGAGAGACCCAGTACTTC.

This clonotype was observed a handful of times. The chain has TRBV5-6 and TRBJ1-5; D call uncertain. Germline loops: CDR1 SGHDT, CDR2 YYEEEE. The CDR3 has 15 residues. Trimming removed 2 bases at V and 0 bases at J, with 9 bases between. CDR3 sequence reads: CASSFSTNSNQPQHF. The CDR3, as DNA: TGTGCCAGCAGCTTCAGCACAAATAGCAATCAGCCCCAGCATTTT.

The sample holds many counts of this clonotype. The rearrangement joins TRBV9 to TRBJ2-5; TRBD2 might be the D (7 bases). CDR1 is SGDLS, CDR2 YYNGEE, per germline. V dropped 2 bases and J dropped 5 bases, with 13 bases sitting between them. The CDR3 sequence is 14 residues long. The CDR3 is CASSVGPGGETQYF. The CDR3 DNA reads as TGTGCCAGCAGCGTCGGTCCGGGGGGCGAGACCCAGTACTTC.

This clonotype has at least ten counts. V is TRBV5-1 and J is TRBJ2-3, with D possibly matching TRBD2 (6 bases). CDR1 is SGHRS, CDR2 YFSETQ, per germline. With 0 bases removed from V and 4 bases from J, the gap between germline ends came to 18 bases. CDR3 length: 17 residues. CDR3 nucleotides: TGCGCCAGCAGCTTGGCCAGACTAGTCGGGGAGTCAGATACGCAGTATTTT. Its protein is CASSLARLVGESDTQYF.

This clonotype has ten or more counts. The chain carries TRBV29-1 and TRBJ2-3, with D perhaps matching TRBD2 (6 bases). Germline V gene sequence: CDR1 SQVTM, CDR2 ANQGSEA. The CDR3 sequence is 15 residues long. Trimming took 2 bases from V and 2 from J, leaving 14 bases between them. CDR3 protein: CSVEYLATSTDTQYF. CDR3 DNA: TGCAGCGTTGAATATCTAGCGACCTCCACAGATACGCAGTATTTT.

This clonotype occurred many times. The CDR3 region has the DNA TGCAGTGCTAGGAATTCGCGGGCAGGCTCCCCGAACACCGGGGAGCTGTTTTTT. Protein sequence: CSARNSRAGSPNTGELFF. The chain has TRBV20-1 and TRBJ2-2, with D perhaps TRBD2 (5 bases). Trimming took 3 bases from V and 0 from J, leaving 20 bases between them. Per the germline V gene, CDR1 is DFQATT and CDR2 is SNEGSKA (reference sequence). This CDR3 is 18 amino acids long.

This clonotype showed up many times. The rearrangement uses TRBV5-1 and TRBJ1-6; 7 bases line up with TRBD1. CDR3 length: 14 residues. Germline V lookup: CDR1 SGHRS, CDR2 YFSETQ. V lost 0 bases, J lost 16 bases, and 10 bases stayed unmatched. The CDR3 DNA reads as TGCGCCAGCAGCTTGGAATGGGGACAGACCCTGCTCCACTTT. Translating gives CASSLEWGQTLLHF.